The 14 T cell receptor beta chains given below trace back to one sample, sequenced in a study of molecular identifiers for immune sequencing clone quantification. From the PCR reads, TCRdb called clonotypes with MiXCR, one entry per CDR3 protein. The sample lists 60,000 to 70,000 distinct CDR3 sequences; around a fifth were seen once. The sequencing input was naive CD8+ T cells from blood, with Jurkat cell RNA spiked in. Subset defined: FACS-sorted CD8+CD4-CCR7+CD45RA+ naive T cells. Every receptor here comes from a human donor in good health. Some libraries in this study had Jurkat cell RNA spiked in.

This clonotype was seen many times. CDR3 in amino acids: CASSQRPVQGVGQPQHF. As DNA, the CDR3 is TGCGCCAGCAGCCAACGGCCGGTACAGGGAGTAGGTCAGCCCCAGCATTTT. The chain combines TRBV4-1 with TRBJ1-5; maybe TRBD1 (6 bases). V was clipped by 2 bases and J by 6 bases, with 20 bases between them. Germline loops: CDR1 MGHRA, CDR2 YSYEKL. This CDR3 is 17 amino acids long.

This clonotype was found many times. Here the CDR3 reads CASGANTEAFF. In nucleotides, the CDR3 is TGTGCCAGCGGGGCGAACACTGAAGCTTTCTTT. The chain joins TRBV6-5 to TRBJ1-1; D is perhaps TRBD1 (5 bases). With 8 bases removed from V and 1 base from J, the gap between germline ends came to 5 bases. Looked up from germline, CDR1 is MNHEY and CDR2 is SVGAGI. This CDR3 region has 11 residues.

In its sample, this clonotype was seen many times. The chain carries TRBV9 and TRBJ2-2; 8 positions match TRBD2. This CDR3 spans 17 amino acids. Germline loops: CDR1 SGDLS, CDR2 YYNGEE. V lost 0 bases and J lost 2; bases outside the gene matches: 6. Here the CDR3 reads CASSVAASGFNTGELFF. The DNA for the CDR3 is TGTGCCAGCAGCGTAGCAGCTAGCGGGTTCAACACCGGGGAGCTGTTTTTT.

This clonotype has a count of ten or more. The CDR3 spells CASSKQGQGNTGELFF. For the CDR3, the DNA is TGTGCCAGCAGCAAACAGGGACAGGGGAACACCGGGGAGCTGTTTTTT. This chain uses TRBV21-1 with TRBJ2-2; the table's D call TRBD1 went unverified against the DNA. TRBV21-1 is a recognized pseudogene. The CDR3 loop spans 16 amino acids.

This clonotype was recorded at least ten times. The chain links TRBV27 to TRBJ1-1; TRBD1 is a possible D gene (6 bases). This CDR3 is 14 amino acids long. The germline CDR1 and CDR2 sequences are MNHEY and SMNVEV (reference sequence). V gave up 7 bases and J gave up 1 base, with 13 bases separating them. The CDR3 reads CASTLTGANTEAFF. The CDR3 DNA sequence: TGTGCCAGCACCTTGACAGGAGCGAACACTGAAGCTTTCTTT.

This clonotype was found many times. The rearrangement links TRBV7-8 to TRBJ2-3, with D perhaps assigned TRBD1 or TRBD2 (6 bases each). There are 15 residues in the CDR3. Trimming removed 5 bases at V and 4 bases at J, with 16 bases between. Germline assignment: CDR1 SGHVS and CDR2 FQNEAQ. The CDR3 reads CASSARDTRSDTQYF. The CDR3 nucleotides are TGTGCCAGCAGCGCGCGGGACACACGATCAGATACGCAGTATTTT.

Notes on this clonotype: This may be a read error: a much more frequent sequence differs by one nucleotide. This chain connects TRBV7-9 to TRBJ2-3, with TRBD2 identical over 7 bases. The CDR3 has 17 amino acids. CDR1 is SEHNR, CDR2 FQNEAQ, per germline (reference sequence). The ends lost 5 bases at V and 6 bases at J; junction bases unmatched: 17. CDR3 protein: CASSGIRGERGFDTQYF. As DNA, the CDR3 is TGTGCCAGCAGCGGGATCCGCGGGGAGCGGGGTTTTGATACGCAGTATTTT.

With regard to this clonotype: This could be a read error, since a much larger clone is one nucleotide away. The genes are TRBV7-9 and TRBJ2-5; D may match TRBD1 or TRBD2 (5 bases each). This CDR3 contains 15 residues. CDR1 and CDR2 (germline): SEHNR, FQNEAQ (reference sequence). V lost 5 bases to trimming and J lost 4 bases, with 17 bases between them. The CDR3 DNA reads TGTGCCAGCAGCGCCACCGGGGCGACTGGAGAGACCCAGTACTTC. This codes for CASSATGATGETQYF. The full variable domain, its missing parts supplied by reference TRBV7-9 and TRBJ2-5, is DTGVSQNPRHKITKRGQNVTFRCDPISEHNRLYWYRQTLGQGPEFLTYFQNEAQLEKSRLLSDRFSAERPKGSFSTLEIQRTEQGDSAMYLCASSATGATGETQYFGPGTRLLVL.

This clonotype was seen once. A single base separates this from a much larger clone, so it may be a read error. The chain joins TRBV12-3 or TRBV12-4 to TRBJ1-5; 8 bases fit TRBD1. This CDR3 spans 16 amino acids. The CDR3 region is CASRLVAGGHNQPQHF. The CDR3 DNA sequence: TGTGCCAGCAGGTTAGTGGCAGGGGGCCACAATCAGCCCCAGCATTTT.

This clonotype was detected many times. This chain links TRBV7-8 with TRBJ2-1; 12 bases map to TRBD2. Per germline, CDR1 SGHVS and CDR2 FQNEAQ. The CDR3 totals 15 residues. The V segment lost 2 bases and the J segment 8 bases; nucleotides outside the gene matches: 4. CDR3 sequence (DNA): TGTGCCAGCAGCTTACTAGCGGGAGGGATGGATGAGCAGTTCTTC. This encodes CASSLLAGGMDEQFF.

Many counts were recorded for this clonotype. The chain recombines TRBV27 with TRBJ2-7; TRBD1 matches 9 bases. Looked up from germline, CDR1 is MNHEY and CDR2 is SMNVEV (reference sequence). The CDR3 consists of 14 residues. Unmatched junction bases numbered 6, after V lost 5 bases and J lost 4 bases. CDR3 loop: CASSPQGAGYEQYF. CDR3 bases: TGTGCCAGCAGTCCACAGGGGGCGGGGTACGAGCAGTACTTC.

This clonotype appeared many times. The rearrangement joins TRBV20-1 to TRBJ1-2, with a possible D match to TRBD1 (6 bases). Trimming shortened V by 1 base and J by 5 bases, and 17 bases separated the two germline ends. The germline CDR1 and CDR2 sequences are DFQATT and SNEGSKA (reference sequence). CDR3 size: 15 residues. CDR3 DNA sequence: TGCAGTGCTAGAGTTTCCGGACAGATAACTTATGGCTACACCTTC. Translating gives CSARVSGQITYGYTF.

This clonotype was recorded at least ten times. V usage is TRBV25-1 and J usage is TRBJ1-5; 7 positions agree with TRBD1. Losses at the gene ends were 1 base for V and 7 bases for J; bases not matched to a gene: 4. The CDR3 spans 14 residues. Germline values: CDR1 MGHDK, CDR2 SYGVNS. The CDR3 region is CASSELEGAQPQHF. DNA of the CDR3: TGTGCCAGCAGTGAATTAGAGGGGGCCCAGCCCCAGCATTTT.

This clonotype has just a few counts. Being one base from a much bigger clone, this may be a read error. The chain combines TRBV7-6 with TRBJ2-5; possibly TRBD1 for D (6 bases). CDR1 SGHVS and CDR2 FNYEAQ come from the germline V gene. The CDR3 is made up of 15 amino acids. In nucleotides, the CDR3 is TGTGCCAGCAGCTTATACGGGACATTACAAGGGACCCAGTACTTC. Amino acids: CASSLYGTLQGTQYF.